These 14 T cell receptor beta chains originate from one sample sequenced in a study of CD8 T cells in ankylosing spondylitis. TCRdb analysed the 5' RACE reads with MiXCR anew, one entry per CDR3 protein. This table holds 150,000 to 200,000 distinct CDR3 sequences, roughly 13% found once. The sample consisted of blood, either unsorted or a sorted T cell fraction (not recorded which). These receptors came from a female donor with ankylosing spondylitis or in good health (not recorded which).

This clonotype was counted at least ten times. The chain has TRBV20-1 and TRBJ2-1; no reliable D call. The CDR3 loop spans 14 amino acids. Germline CDR1 DFQATT, CDR2 SNEGSKA (reference sequence). V was pared by 6 bases and J by 3 bases, with 15 bases between. In DNA, the CDR3 is TGCAGTGCCCCCACGGTACACTACTACAATGAGCAGTTCTTC. Its protein product is CSAPTVHYYNEQFF.

There are many counts of this clonotype. The chain joins TRBV7-2 to TRBJ2-1; 7 nucleotides align to TRBD1. Looked up from germline, CDR1 is SGHTA and CDR2 is FQGNSA. V trimming: 5 bases; J trimming: 3 bases; junction bases outside the gene matches: 7. There are 15 residues in the CDR3. CDR3 protein: CASSVTTGNYNEQFF. The DNA of the CDR3 is TGTGCCAGCAGCGTGACGACAGGGAACTACAATGAGCAGTTCTTC.

The chain is built from TRBV10-3 and TRBJ2-3; 10 nucleotides align to TRBD2. The V gene end was trimmed by 4 bases and the J gene end by 4 bases; junction bases not matched to a gene: 8. CDR1 is ENHRY, CDR2 SYGVKD, per germline. The CDR3 loop spans 16 amino acids. The CDR3 DNA reads TGTGCCATCAGTGGTTCTAGCGGGAGCGGGGCAGATACGCAGTATTTT. It specifies CAISGSSGSGADTQYF.

This clonotype was detected ten times or more. V gene TRBV29-1 combines with J gene TRBJ2-4, with 8 bases fitting TRBD1. The CDR3 covers 13 residues. The V and J ends lost 4 bases and 5 bases, in that order; junction bases with no gene match: 4. CDR1 SQVTM and CDR2 ANQGSEA come from the germline V gene. This CDR3 is CSVGTGSENIQYF. In nucleotides, the CDR3 is TGCAGCGTTGGGACAGGGTCGGAAAACATTCAGTACTTC. Full variable domain (remainder filled in from reference TRBV29-1 and TRBJ2-4): SAVISQKPSRDICQRGTSLTIQCQVDSQVTMMFWYRQQPGQSLTLIATANQGSEATYESGFVIDKFPISRPNLTFSTLTVSNMSPEDSSIYLCSVGTGSENIQYFGAGTRLSVL.

V and J are TRBV4-3 and TRBJ2-1; D is possibly TRBD1 or TRBD2 (5 bases each). V was pared by 0 bases and J by 5 bases, with 26 bases between. From germline, CDR1 is LGHNA and CDR2 YSLEER. The CDR3 loop spans 20 amino acids. The CDR3: CASSQDLGRVTPREDNEQFF. CDR3 sequence (DNA): TGCGCCAGCAGCCAAGACTTGGGCAGGGTGACTCCCCGGGAAGACAATGAGCAGTTCTTC.

The table lists this clonotype with a few counts. The rearrangement links TRBV24-1 to TRBJ2-6; D may be TRBD1 (5 bases). Deletions cut 5 bases from V and 0 bases from J, with 19 bases between. This CDR3 is built from 19 residues. Germline CDR1 reads KGHDR; CDR2 reads SFDVKD. The CDR3 loop reads CATSGVPGPERSGANVLTF. DNA of the CDR3: TGTGCCACCAGTGGCGTTCCAGGGCCGGAACGCTCTGGGGCCAACGTCCTGACTTTC.

This clonotype showed up many times. The rearrangement uses TRBV5-1 and TRBJ2-5; 9 bases align to TRBD1. Germline V lookup: CDR1 SGHRS, CDR2 YFSETQ. The CDR3 is 14 amino acids. The V segment lost 3 bases and the J segment 4 bases; nucleotides outside the gene matches: 4. The CDR3 bases are TGCGCCAGCAGCTCGAACAGGGGGCGAGAGACCCAGTACTTC. As protein: CASSSNRGRETQYF.

The chain recombines TRBV7-3 with TRBJ2-1, with D possibly TRBD1 on 6 matching bases. CDR3 length: 16 residues. Trimming stripped 1 base from V and 7 bases from J, with 17 bases between. The germline gives CDR1 SGHTA, CDR2 FQGTGA. The CDR3 DNA is TGTGCCAGCAGCTTAAGTGGCACAGGGCGCCTTAATGAGCAGTTCTTC. Encoded protein: CASSLSGTGRLNEQFF.

The CDR3 sequence is CASSGTVYNEQFF. In DNA form, the CDR3 reads TGTGCCAGCAGCGGGACTGTATACAATGAGCAGTTCTTC. This chain joins TRBV5-6 and TRBJ2-1, with TRBD2 as a possible D gene (6 bases). V lost 4 bases and J lost 4, with 9 bases in between. This CDR3 spans 13 amino acids. In germline, CDR1 is SGHDT, CDR2 YYEEEE.

The V gene is TRBV4-3, the J gene TRBJ2-1, with D perhaps assigned TRBD1 or TRBD2 (7 bases each). V dropped 0 bases and J dropped 9 bases, with 12 bases sitting between them. Per germline, CDR1 LGHNA and CDR2 YSLEER. The CDR3 runs to 14 residues. The CDR3 nucleotides read TGCGCCAGCAGCCAAGAATCCAGGGGGGGTGAGCAGTTCTTC. Its translation is CASSQESRGGEQFF.

This clonotype was picked up many times. The chain combines TRBV20-1 with TRBJ1-1; D remains ambiguous. V shed 1 base and J shed 3 bases, with 9 bases lying between them. The CDR3 sequence is 13 residues long. The germline V gene has CDR1 DFQATT and CDR2 SNEGSKA (reference sequence). The CDR3, as DNA: TGCAGTGCTAGAGTTCAGGTGGACACTGAAGCTTTCTTT. This codes for CSARVQVDTEAFF.

This clonotype was counted at least ten times. The V call is TRBV7-2, the J call TRBJ2-3; D is unclear. The CDR3 loop spans 13 amino acids. Trimming shortened V by 6 bases and J by 1 base, and 8 bases separated the two germline ends. CDR1 and CDR2 from the germline V gene are SGHTA and FQGNSA. Here the CDR3 reads CASSLERTDTQYF. The CDR3 coding sequence is TGTGCCAGCAGTCTAGAGCGCACAGATACGCAGTATTTT.

This clonotype occurred many times. The rearrangement uses TRBV14 and TRBJ2-1; TRBD2 matches at 8 bases. This CDR3 spans 15 amino acids. Germline assignment: CDR1 SGHDN and CDR2 FVKESK. The V segment lost 4 bases and the J segment 0 bases; nucleotides outside the gene matches: 2. CDR3 loop: CASSRSGSSYNEQFF. The CDR3 region has the DNA TGTGCCAGCAGCCGCAGCGGGAGCTCCTACAATGAGCAGTTCTTC.

J is TRBJ2-7 and V is TRBV4-1; a possible D gene is TRBD1 (5 bases). With 0 bases removed from V and 5 bases from J, the gap between germline ends came to 11 bases. CDR3 length: 14 residues. Germline V gene sequence: CDR1 MGHRA, CDR2 YSYEKL. The CDR3 DNA is TGCGCCAGCAGCCAAGAGGGGCTGTTGGACGAGCAGTACTTC. Amino acids: CASSQEGLLDEQYF.